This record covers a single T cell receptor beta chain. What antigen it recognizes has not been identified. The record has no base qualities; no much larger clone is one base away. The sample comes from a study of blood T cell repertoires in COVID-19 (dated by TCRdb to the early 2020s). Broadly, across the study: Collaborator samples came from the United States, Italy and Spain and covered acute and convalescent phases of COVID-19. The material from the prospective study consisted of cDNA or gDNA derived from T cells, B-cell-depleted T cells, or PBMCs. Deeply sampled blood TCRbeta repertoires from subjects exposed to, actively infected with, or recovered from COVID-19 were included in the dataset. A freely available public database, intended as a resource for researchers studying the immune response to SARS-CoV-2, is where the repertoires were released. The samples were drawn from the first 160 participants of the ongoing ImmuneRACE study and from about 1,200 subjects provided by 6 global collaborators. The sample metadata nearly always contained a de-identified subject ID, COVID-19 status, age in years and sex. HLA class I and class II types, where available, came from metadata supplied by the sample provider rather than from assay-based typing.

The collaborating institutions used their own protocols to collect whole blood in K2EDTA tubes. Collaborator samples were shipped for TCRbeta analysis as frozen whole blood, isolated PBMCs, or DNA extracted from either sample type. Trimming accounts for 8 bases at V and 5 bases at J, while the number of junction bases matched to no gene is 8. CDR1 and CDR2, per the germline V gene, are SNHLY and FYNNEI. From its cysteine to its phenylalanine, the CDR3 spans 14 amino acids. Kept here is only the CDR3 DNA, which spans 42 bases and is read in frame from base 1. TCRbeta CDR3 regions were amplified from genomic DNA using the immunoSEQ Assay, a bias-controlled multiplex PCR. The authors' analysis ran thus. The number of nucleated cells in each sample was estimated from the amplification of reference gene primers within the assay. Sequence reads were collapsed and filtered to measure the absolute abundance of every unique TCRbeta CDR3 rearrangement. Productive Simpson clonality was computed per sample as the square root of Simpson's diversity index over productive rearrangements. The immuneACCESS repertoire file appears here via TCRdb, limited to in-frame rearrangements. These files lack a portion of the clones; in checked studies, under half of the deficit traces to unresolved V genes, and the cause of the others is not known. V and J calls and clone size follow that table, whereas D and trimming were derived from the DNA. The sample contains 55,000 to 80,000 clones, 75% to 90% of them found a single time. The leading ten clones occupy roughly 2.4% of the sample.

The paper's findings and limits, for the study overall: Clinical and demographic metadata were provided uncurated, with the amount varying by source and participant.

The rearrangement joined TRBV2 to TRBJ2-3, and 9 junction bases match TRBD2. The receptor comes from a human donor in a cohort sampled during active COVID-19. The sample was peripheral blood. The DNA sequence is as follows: TGTGCCAGCTCAATTAGCGGGGGAGTAGATACGCAGTATTTT. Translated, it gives CASSISGGVDTQYF.